Shown below are 2 T cell receptor beta chains from a single sample sequenced in a study of T cells after yellow fever vaccination. TCRdb passed the 5' RACE reads through MiXCR, listing each CDR3 protein once. The profile shows about 340,000 distinct CDR3 sequences, around 3.9% of them singletons. This material consisted of PBMCs, taken 5 days after the yellow fever booster vaccination. These receptors originate from a man between 18 and 35 years old who received the YFV17D yellow fever vaccine.

This sequence joins TRBV15 and TRBJ1-5, with 8 bases fitting TRBD1. Germline V lookup: CDR1 LNHNV, CDR2 YYDKDF (reference sequence). The CDR3 runs to 14 residues. Losses at the gene ends were 5 bases for V and 4 bases for J; bases not matched to a gene: 4. DNA for the CDR3: TGTGCCACCAGCTTCGACAGGGGTAATCAGCCCCAGCATTTT. As protein: CATSFDRGNQPQHF.

CDR3 DNA: TGTGCCAGCAGTCCACAGGGGCCCAGGTCTGAAGCTTTCTTT. Protein: CASSPQGPRSEAFF. The rearrangement uses TRBV12-3 or TRBV12-4 and TRBJ1-1; 7 nucleotides line up with TRBD1. Losses at the gene ends were 5 bases for V and 6 bases for J; bases not matched to a gene: 9. This CDR3 has 14 amino acids.